Each of the 19 T cell receptor beta chains below was sequenced from the same sample in a study of blood T cell repertoires in COVID-19. Data came from immunoSEQ multiplex PCR; TCRdb stores just in-frame clones and leaves some out. The profile covers roughly 170,000 clones, with about 88% appearing a single time and roughly 5% taken by the ten largest. Material: peripheral blood. All receptors come from a woman between 45 and 60 years old with COVID-19, enrolled during active disease.

This clone has more than one count but fewer than ten. The chain recombines TRBV7-2 with TRBJ1-5; D possibly corresponds to TRBD1 (6 bases). V lost 5 bases and J 5 bases, leaving 13 bases between the germline ends. CDR3 length equals 14 residues. Germline CDR1 and CDR2: SGHTA and FQGNSA. CDR3 amino acids: CASSAYRAHQPQHF. CDR3 in DNA: TGTGCCAGCAGCGCATACAGGGCCCATCAGCCCCAGCATTTT. Looking up the rest from reference TRBV7-2 and TRBJ1-5 gives the full variable domain: GAGVSQSPSNKVTEKGKDVELRCDPISGHTALYWYRQSLGQGLEFLIYFQGNSAPDKSGLPSDRFSAERTGGSVSTLTIQRTQQEDSAVYLCASSAYRAHQPQHFGDGTRLSIL.

The V call is TRBV7-8, the J call TRBJ2-7; 12 bases align to TRBD1. Per germline, CDR1 SGHVS and CDR2 FQNEAQ. Losses at the gene ends were 5 bases for V and 6 bases for J; bases not matched to a gene: 11. The CDR3 is made up of 16 amino acids. This CDR3 reads CASSQSTGTGGFEQYF. The CDR3 nucleotides read TGTGCCAGCAGCCAAAGCACCGGGACAGGGGGCTTCGAGCAGTACTTC.

This chain links TRBV6-6 with TRBJ2-1, with TRBD2 matching 12 bases. V shed 5 bases and J 1 base; nucleotides not matched to a gene: 12. The CDR3 covers 19 residues. Germline V gene sequence: CDR1 MNHNY, CDR2 SVGAGI (reference sequence). CDR3 coding DNA: TGTGCCAGCAGTCCTTACCTGACTAGCGGGGGCTCATCCTACAATGAGCAGTTCTTC. Translated, it gives CASSPYLTSGGSSYNEQFF.

The chain employs TRBV9 and TRBJ1-4, with D perhaps matching TRBD1 (5 bases). Germline V gene lookup returns CDR1 SGDLS and CDR2 YYNGEE. The V and J ends lost 4 bases and 0 bases respectively, with 7 bases between them. The CDR3 length is 14 residues. CDR3: CASSKDTTNEKLFF. The CDR3 DNA reads TGTGCCAGCAGCAAGGACACAACTAATGAAAAACTGTTTTTT.

The rearrangement joins TRBV7-2 to TRBJ2-6; 8 positions agree with TRBD2. CDR3 size: 17 residues. Trimming cost V 6 bases and J 0 bases; bases outside gene matches: 7. Germline assignment: CDR1 SGHTA and CDR2 FQGNSA. The CDR3 coding sequence is TGTGCCAGCAGAAGCGGGGGCCTAATCTCTGGGGCCAACGTCCTGACTTTC. Translation gives CASRSGGLISGANVLTF.

The chain is built from TRBV10-1 and TRBJ2-2, with D perhaps matching TRBD1 (6 bases). The CDR3 runs 12 residues. V was shortened by 9 bases and J by 5 bases, with 10 bases between the two germline ends. The germline V gene encodes CDR1 WNHNN and CDR2 SYGVQD (reference sequence). The CDR3 here is CARGAATGELFF. The CDR3, as DNA: TGCGCCAGGGGGGCCGCTACCGGGGAGCTGTTTTTT.

This sequence joins TRBV28 and TRBJ2-7; TRBD2 is a possible D gene (6 bases). Trimming removed 7 bases from V and 4 bases from J, with 11 bases in between. The germline V gene encodes CDR1 MDHEN and CDR2 SYDVKM. The CDR3 extends over 12 amino acids. The CDR3 sequence: CASTQAGYEQYF. In nucleotides, the CDR3 is TGTGCCAGCACACAGGCGGGATACGAGCAGTACTTC.

The CDR3 protein is CATSPGSGGYNEQFF. In DNA form, the CDR3 reads TGTGCCACCAGCCCGGGAAGCGGGGGCTACAATGAGCAGTTCTTC. The rearrangement joins TRBV24-1 to TRBJ2-1; 8 bases fit TRBD2. The CDR3 spans 15 residues. V dropped 7 bases and J dropped 3; count of bases not matched to a gene: 7. CDR1 is KGHDR, CDR2 SFDVKD, per germline.

The CDR3 DNA reads as TGTGCCAGCAGCTTGGGCGGGGCATTATCAAATCAGCCCCAGCATTTT. It yields the protein CASSLGGALSNQPQHF. The chain couples TRBV5-4 to TRBJ1-5; TRBD1 is a possible D gene (5 bases). Germline-derived CDR1 and CDR2 are SGHNT and YYREEE (reference sequence). Trimming left V 0 bases short and J 4 bases short, with 14 bases between. The CDR3 has 16 residues.

The chain is built from TRBV6-5 and TRBJ1-6; possibly TRBD1 for D (5 bases). CDR1 MNHEY and CDR2 SVGAGI come from the germline V gene. V lost 4 bases and J lost 7, with 14 bases in between. The CDR3 runs to 15 residues. DNA of the CDR3: TGTGCCAGCAGTTCCAGTCACGGGGGGAATTCACCCCTCCACTTT. Translated: CASSSSHGGNSPLHF.

Here the CDR3 reads CASGPYSNQPQHF. DNA of the CDR3: TGTGCCAGCGGCCCTTATAGCAATCAGCCCCAGCATTTT. This chain connects TRBV12-3 or TRBV12-4 to TRBJ1-5; D is unclear. The CDR3 covers 13 residues. Trimming left V 8 bases short and J 0 bases short, with 8 bases between.

The CDR3 spells CSVGYEGETQYF. The CDR3 DNA reads as TGCAGCGTAGGCTATGAGGGAGAGACCCAGTACTTC. The chain uses TRBV29-1 and TRBJ2-5; a weak D match, TRBD2 (5 bases). Deletions cut 6 bases from V and 4 bases from J, with 12 bases between. The germline gives CDR1 SQVTM, CDR2 ANQGSEA. The CDR3 sequence is 12 residues long.

The chain is built from TRBV15 and TRBJ2-5, with D possibly matching TRBD2 (5 bases). Germline assignment: CDR1 LNHNV and CDR2 YYDKDF (reference sequence). The CDR3 sequence is 13 residues long. Trimming shortened V by 5 bases and J by 9 bases, and 16 bases separated the two germline ends. CDR3 protein: CATSGGLAAAQYF. The CDR3 DNA reads TGTGCCACCAGCGGCGGGCTAGCCGCGGCCCAGTACTTC.

The chain has TRBV29-1 and TRBJ1-5, with D perhaps TRBD1 (6 bases). Per germline, CDR1 SQVTM and CDR2 ANQGSEA. The length of the CDR3 is 13 residues. The V end was cut by 5 bases, the J end by 2 bases, with 10 bases between. The CDR3 sequence is CSVQPGGNQPQHF. CDR3 in DNA: TGCAGCGTTCAGCCAGGGGGCAATCAGCCCCAGCATTTT.

The chain carries TRBV6-6 and TRBJ1-4; D not resolved. The germline CDR1 and CDR2 sequences are MNHNY and SVGAGI (reference sequence). This CDR3 region has 14 residues. The V and J ends lost 0 bases and 6 bases respectively, with 8 bases between them. In nucleotides, the CDR3 is TGTGCCAGCAGTTACTCTTGGACTGATGAAAAACTGTTTTTT. Translating it yields CASSYSWTDEKLFF.

The V and J genes are TRBV19 and TRBJ1-2, with 10 bases aligning to TRBD1. The trim removed 5 bases at V and 8 bases at J, leaving 8 bases unmatched. The CDR3 consists of 14 residues. Germline V CDR1 and CDR2: LNHDA, SQIVND (reference sequence). CDR3 in amino acids: CASSPQGQGFGYTF. CDR3 sequence (DNA): TGTGCCAGTAGTCCGCAGGGACAGGGGTTCGGCTACACCTTC.

The rearrangement uses TRBV6-7 and TRBJ2-7, with 12 bases matching TRBD2. TRBV6-7 is filed as an ORF, its function uncertain. This CDR3 comprises 14 residues. Trimming cost V 6 bases and J 3 bases; bases outside gene matches: 3. CDR3 nucleotides: TGTGCCAGCAGACCTAGCGGGGGGGTCTACGAGCAGTACTTC. Translating gives CASRPSGGVYEQYF.

The V call is TRBV9, the J call TRBJ1-6; the D gene is possibly TRBD1 (5 bases). Germline V lookup: CDR1 SGDLS, CDR2 YYNGEE. V shed 2 bases and J shed 6 bases, with 9 bases lying between them. The CDR3 is 14 amino acids. In DNA, the CDR3 is TGTGCCAGCAGCGTTCTGGGGGGTAATTCACCCCTCCACTTT. It encodes CASSVLGGNSPLHF.

There are a few counts of this clone. V gene TRBV7-3 combines with J gene TRBJ2-6; tentative D call: TRBD2 (5 bases). The V gene lost 1 base and the J gene lost 0 bases, with 10 bases spanning the gap. The CDR3 length is 17 residues. From germline, CDR1 is SGHTA and CDR2 FQGTGA. The CDR3 coding sequence is TGTGCCAGCAGCTTAAAGCCTCGGGACTCTGGGGCCAACGTCCTGACTTTC. Encoded protein: CASSLKPRDSGANVLTF.